Sequencing of this TCR beta chain was carried out in a study of T-cell reconstitution after alpha-beta-depleted transplantation in children. The TCRbeta library incorporated unique molecular identifiers. TCRdb passed the PCR reads through MiXCR, listing each CDR3 protein once. This sample yields 200,000 to 300,000 distinct CDR3 sequences, of which around 13% are seen a single time; around 2.5% belongs to the top ten. V was pared by 5 bases and J by 0 bases, with 20 bases between. The length of the CDR3 is 17 residues. Germline loops: CDR1 SGHTA, CDR2 FQGNSA. This clonotype occurred a few times. The material was PBMCs from the stem cell graft donor, obtained from the stem cell graft. This chain uses TRBV7-2 with TRBJ2-7; TRBD2 might be the D (6 bases). The origin of this receptor is a human donor who donated a stem cell graft to a child with acute lymphoblastic leukemia. CDR3: CASSPSGVRFSSYEQYF. The CDR3 DNA reads as TGTGCCAGCAGCCCCTCGGGGGTGCGGTTCAGCTCCTACGAGCAGTACTTC.